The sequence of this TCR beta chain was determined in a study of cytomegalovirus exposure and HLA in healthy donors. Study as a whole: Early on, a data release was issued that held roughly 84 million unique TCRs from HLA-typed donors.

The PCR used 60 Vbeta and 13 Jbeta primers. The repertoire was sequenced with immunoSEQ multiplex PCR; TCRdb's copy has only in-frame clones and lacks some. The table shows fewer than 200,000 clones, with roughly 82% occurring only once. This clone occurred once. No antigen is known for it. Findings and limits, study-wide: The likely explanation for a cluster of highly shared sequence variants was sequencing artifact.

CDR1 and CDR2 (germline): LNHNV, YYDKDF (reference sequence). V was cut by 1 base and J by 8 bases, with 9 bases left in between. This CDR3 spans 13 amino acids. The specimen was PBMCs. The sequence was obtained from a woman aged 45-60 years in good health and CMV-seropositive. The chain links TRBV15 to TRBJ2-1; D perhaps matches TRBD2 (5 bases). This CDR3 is CATSRVGVHEQFF. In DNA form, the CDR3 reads TGTGCCACCAGCAGAGTCGGGGTCCATGAGCAGTTCTTC.